A selection of T cell receptor beta chains follows, all from one sample in a study of siplizumab effects on memory and regulatory T cells. Some clones are missing from TCRdb's copy, which holds only in-frame ones; the method was immunoSEQ multiplex PCR. The table shows about 110,000 clones, with roughly 92% occurring only once. Sequencing used CD4+ T cells sorted from blood. These receptors were obtained from a human donor in good health. Both conserved end residues are part of each CDR3. Rows give clone size only sometimes, using once, few, many, or a class for an expanded clone.

clone_size	v_call	j_call	cdr3_aa
once	TRBV7-2	TRBJ2-5	CASLRGAGETQYF
-	TRBV6-5	TRBJ1-1	CASSYLTNTEAFF
-	TRBV7-2	TRBJ1-2	CASTPGGADYGYTF
-	TRBV4-1	TRBJ1-4	CASSQLGPTNEKLFF
few	TRBV10-1	TRBJ1-2	CASSESGYTF
-	TRBV7-9	TRBJ2-6	CASSLGGSGANVLTF
-	TRBV19	TRBJ2-5	CASSIGPQDPSMTQYF
-	TRBV7-2	TRBJ2-3	CASSLASGRGGADTQYF
-	TRBV2	TRBJ1-2	CASRDPGGPGYTF
-	TRBV5-1	TRBJ2-1	CASSLDIGSYNEQFF
-	TRBV5-4	TRBJ2-2	CASSPSGGGNGELFF
-	TRBV10-1	TRBJ2-3	CASSESRGLDTQYF
-	TRBV5-1	TRBJ1-4	CASSLYTHGEKLFF
-	TRBV6-4	TRBJ2-3	CASSEWELSDTQYF
few	TRBV10-3	TRBJ1-5	CAISLTGTPPEPQHF
once	TRBV5-1	TRBJ2-5	CASSEPGTWTQYF
-	TRBV7-9	TRBJ2-3	CASSLTVDTQYF
-	TRBV19	TRBJ2-1	CASSTWTGSSYNEQFF
-	TRBV2	TRBJ2-4	CASSDQGTIAKNIQYF
few	TRBV7-9	TRBJ1-5	CASSFRDNNQPQHF
-	TRBV7-2	TRBJ2-7	CASSLDRVTGEQYF
few	TRBV6-1	TRBJ2-3	CASSEGLAGITDTQYF
-	TRBV6-1	TRBJ2-7	CASSESYGYEQYF
-	TRBV19	TRBJ1-2	CATKKIGDGANYGYTF
-	TRBV5-1	TRBJ2-3	CASSYGLAGTDTQYF
-	TRBV7-9	TRBJ1-2	CASSIMGATGDGYTF
-	TRBV2	TRBJ2-1	CASRQRVWGNEQFF
-	TRBV4-1	TRBJ1-5	CASSQTRTVDHQPQHF
-	TRBV9	TRBJ2-7	CASSPHRTGSEQYF
-	TRBV6-5	TRBJ2-7	CASSPPGRVLGEQYF
-	TRBV7-9	TRBJ1-2	CASSRTGPINYGYTF
-	TRBV6-4	TRBJ2-7	CASSGEAGQGVYEQYF
-	TRBV5-4	TRBJ2-2	CASSLGQGFTGELFF
-	TRBV5-1	TRBJ2-3	CASSLAQAEDTQYF
-	TRBV6-1	TRBJ1-2	CANTQGRDYGYTF
few	TRBV6-1	TRBJ1-2	CASIWTGGPNYGYTF
-	TRBV5-1	TRBJ2-1	CASSLGLFSYNEQFF
-	TRBV2	TRBJ2-1	CASSQGVYNEQFF
-	TRBV9	TRBJ1-5	CASSVGTDNQPQHF
-	TRBV2	TRBJ1-5	CASSAGGGYQPQHF
once	TRBV5-1	TRBJ2-7	CASAPSGSSYEQYF
-	TRBV2	TRBJ2-1	CASLRLAENNEQFF
-	TRBV5-1	TRBJ2-1	CASSPGTSGSSYNEQFF
once	TRBV29-1	TRBJ1-3	CSVANRFGNTIYF
-	TRBV6-1	TRBJ1-3	CASSARRDRVGPGNTIYF
-	TRBV11-3	TRBJ1-1	CASSPGQGAFAEAFF
-	TRBV28	TRBJ1-2	CASSLQTYGYTF
-	TRBV7-9	TRBJ2-1	CAIDRDGAFEQFF